There are many counts of the clone carrying this T cell receptor beta chain. TCRdb redid the calling of the 5' RACE reads with MiXCR, one entry per CDR3 protein. The table shows 1.5 million to 2 million distinct CDR3 sequences, with 25% to 35% occurring only once. This entry belongs to a study of identical twins. Germline V gene data show CDR1 as SGHTA and CDR2 as FQGNSA. V was clipped by 1 base and J by 5 bases; unmatched bases: 2. The CDR3 length is 15 residues. The sample comprised cord blood. The V and J genes are TRBV7-2 and TRBJ2-1, with 10 bases fitting TRBD2. The sequence derives from a newborn girl in good health. The chain's CDR3 is CASSLELAGNNEQFF. The CDR3 region has the DNA TGTGCCAGCAGCTTAGAACTAGCGGGGAACAATGAGCAGTTCTTC.